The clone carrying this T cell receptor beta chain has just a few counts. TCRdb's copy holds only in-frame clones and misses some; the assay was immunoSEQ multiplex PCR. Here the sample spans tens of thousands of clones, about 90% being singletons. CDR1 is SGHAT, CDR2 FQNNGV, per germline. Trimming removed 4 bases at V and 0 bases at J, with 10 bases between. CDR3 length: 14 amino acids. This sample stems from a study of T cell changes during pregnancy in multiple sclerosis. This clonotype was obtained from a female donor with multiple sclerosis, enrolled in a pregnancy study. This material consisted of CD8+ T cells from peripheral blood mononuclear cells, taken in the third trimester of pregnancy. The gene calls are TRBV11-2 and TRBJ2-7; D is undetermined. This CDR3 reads CASSSYSYSYEQYF. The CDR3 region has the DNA TGTGCCAGCAGCTCCTATTCCTACTCCTACGAGCAGTACTTC.